This is a list of T cell receptor beta chains from one sample in a study of cytomegalovirus exposure and HLA in healthy donors. The assay was immunoSEQ multiplex PCR, and TCRdb's table has in-frame clones only and misses some. The table lists roughly 120,000 clones, roughly 69% of them singletons, with 2% to 2.5% in the top ten. Sequencing input: PBMCs. All receptors derive from a woman in her thirties in good health and CMV-seronegative. The conserved cysteine and the conserved F or W are not part of the CDR3 here.

v_call: TRBV19
cdr3_aa: ASRRTGRNEKLF

v_call: TRBV6-1
cdr3_aa: ASRKGTVASPLH

v_call: TRBV5-1
cdr3_aa: ASSLQGAETQY

v_call: TRBV2
cdr3_aa: ATQVGTGEPVYGYT

v_call: TRBV2
cdr3_aa: ASSEGANTEAF

v_call: TRBV5-1
cdr3_aa: ASSLKRENTGELF

v_call: TRBV30
cdr3_aa: AWSRGSQPQH

v_call: TRBV28
cdr3_aa: ATSGQGYEQY

v_call: TRBV7-9
cdr3_aa: ASSFPLPPLGDEQF

v_call: TRBV27
cdr3_aa: ASREGLYEQY

v_call: TRBV9
cdr3_aa: ASSGAGGSYEQY

v_call: TRBV6-5
cdr3_aa: ASRGTRDEQF

v_call: TRBV30
cdr3_aa: AWSVPRYSGNTIY

v_call: TRBV7-2
cdr3_aa: ASSPSLGNSGNTIY

v_call: TRBV6-1
cdr3_aa: ASSETGSLYEQY

v_call: TRBV2
cdr3_aa: ASSKTRGEQETQY

v_call: TRBV29-1
cdr3_aa: SVGQGIGEQY

v_call: TRBV10-3
cdr3_aa: AISSRLGPTSEQY

v_call: TRBV27
cdr3_aa: ASSPQINTGELF

v_call: TRBV5-6
cdr3_aa: ASSLGPGTGNEKLF